The source of this T cell receptor (beta chain) is a study of T cell clones after liver transplantation. Looking at the study overall: TCRbeta sequencing after a pre-transplant mixed lymphocyte reaction identified graft-donor-reactive clones, later tracked in post-transplant blood. Study conclusions and caveats: Graft donor-reactive T cells possibly entered the graft instead of undergoing deletion.

Assay used: immunoSEQ multiplex PCR; TCRdb lists only in-frame clones, some missing. The sample includes some 110,000 clones, 90% of them seen just once. This clone was seen only once. Its antigen is not known. The CDR3 loop spans 15 amino acids. With 7 bases clipped from V and 5 bases from J, the junction kept 10 bases outside the gene matches. Germline CDR1 and CDR2: MNHEY and SMNVEV (reference sequence). Source: CD4+ T cells from blood, taken 12 months after liver transplant. The TCR originated in a human patient who received a liver transplant. Some T cells may have come from the graft donor. The chain employs TRBV27 and TRBJ2-5, with 10 bases that match TRBD1. The CDR3 is CASTPRTGGFETQYF. DNA of the CDR3: TGTGCCAGCACCCCCAGGACAGGGGGATTCGAGACCCAGTACTTC.